This T cell receptor (beta chain) was profiled in a study of cytomegalovirus exposure and HLA in healthy donors. V was clipped by 2 bases and J by 6 bases, with 14 bases between them. Per the germline V gene, CDR1 is SGHTA and CDR2 is FQGNSA. The CDR3 runs to 15 residues. This clone was observed a handful of times. PCR primers comprised 60 Vbeta and 13 Jbeta primers. Using immunoSEQ multiplex PCR, the repertoire was profiled, and TCRdb retains in-frame clones only, with some absent. The sample comprises approximately 210,000 clones, around 80% of which are singletons, and 0.9% to 1.2% rests with the top ten.

The sequencing input was PBMCs. The chain has TRBV7-2 and TRBJ1-5, with D maybe TRBD1 (6 bases). The source of this sequence is a woman in her 40s in good health and CMV-seronegative. CDR3 DNA sequence: TGTGCCAGCAGCTTAACGACAGGTAGTGCTCAGCCCCAGCATTTT. This gives the protein CASSLTTGSAQPQHF.